The 14 T cell receptor beta chains presented below share a single source sample, sequenced in a study of Graves' ophthalmopathy and Graves' hyperthyroidism. Researchers took RNA transcripts and amplified TCR beta CDR3 regions from them. Second-round multiplex PCR followed a first-round RT-PCR using HTBI primers. TCRdb analysed the multiplex PCR reads with MiXCR anew, one entry per CDR3 protein. The table has 300,000 to 400,000 distinct CDR3 sequences, roughly 17% seen once. The sequenced sample was peripheral blood. The receptors derive from an adult man with Graves' ophthalmopathy.

This clonotype was observed at least ten times. This sequence joins TRBV6-5 and TRBJ2-2; D is unclear. Germline V gives CDR1 MNHEY, CDR2 SVGAGI. V was shortened by 6 bases and J by 7 bases, with 12 bases between the two germline ends. The CDR3 extends over 13 amino acids. The CDR3 reads CASSSSLHGELFF. CDR3 DNA: TGTGCCAGCAGCTCCTCGCTTCACGGGGAGCTGTTTTTT.

This clonotype showed up just a few times. V gene TRBV30 combines with J gene TRBJ1-2; 7 bases align to TRBD1. The V gene end was trimmed by 0 bases and the J gene end by 2 bases; junction bases not matched to a gene: 12. CDR3 size: 17 residues. The germline CDR1 and CDR2 sequences are GTSNPN and SVGIG (reference sequence). The CDR3, as DNA: TGTGCCTGGAGTGTGACAGGGAGGACGGGATCCAACTATGGCTACACCTTC. It specifies CAWSVTGRTGSNYGYTF.

This clonotype was found many times. The V gene is TRBV20-1, the J gene TRBJ2-5, with D possibly called TRBD1 or TRBD2 (6 bases each). Per germline, CDR1 DFQATT and CDR2 SNEGSKA (reference sequence). The CDR3 is 15 amino acids. Trimming removed 5 bases at V and 3 bases at J, with 19 bases between. CDR3 loop: CSAPSLRGDKETQYF. The CDR3 DNA sequence: TGCAGTGCTCCGAGTTTGAGGGGGGACAAAGAGACCCAGTACTTC.

A word on this clonotype: Just one base apart from a much larger clone, this may be a read error. This chain joins TRBV2 and TRBJ2-2; D may be TRBD1 (5 bases). There are 15 residues in the CDR3. Germline V lookup: CDR1 SNHLY, CDR2 FYNNEI. The CDR3 sequence is CVSVSPGAGSGELFF. The CDR3 bases are TGTGTCAGCGTGTCGCCTGGGGCAGGGTCCGGGGAGCTGTTTTTT.

This clonotype was detected ten times or more. This chain joins TRBV24-1 and TRBJ2-2; D may be TRBD2 (6 bases). The germline gives CDR1 KGHDR, CDR2 SFDVKD. V was cut by 1 base and J by 1 base, with 6 bases left in between. The CDR3 has 15 amino acids. The DNA of the CDR3 is TGTGCCACCAGTGATTTAGCGGGGAACACCGGGGAGCTGTTTTTT. As protein: CATSDLAGNTGELFF.

This clonotype has ten or more counts. The V call is TRBV19, the J call TRBJ1-2, with 10 nucleotides matching TRBD1. The CDR3 spans 16 residues. Germline CDR1 is LNHDA and CDR2 is SQIVND (reference sequence). V trimming: 4 bases; J trimming: 3 bases; junction bases outside the gene matches: 8. The CDR3 DNA follows: TGTGCCAGTAGTACATTTGGGACAGGGGTGGACTATGGCTACACCTTC. This codes for CASSTFGTGVDYGYTF. The variable domain in full, completed from reference TRBV19 and TRBJ1-2, reads DGGITQSPKYLFRKEGQNVTLSCEQNLNHDAMYWYRQDPGQGLRLIYYSQIVNDFQKGDIAEGYSVSREKKESFPLTVTSAQKNPTAFYLCASSTFGTGVDYGYTFGSGTRLTVV.

This clonotype was picked up a small number of times. A much larger clone differs from this one at a single base, so this may be a read error. The chain joins TRBV12-3 or TRBV12-4 to TRBJ1-1; D remains ambiguous. This CDR3 region has 11 residues. The CDR3 DNA sequence: TGTACCAGCACCCCGGCCGCTGAAGCTTTCTTT. This gives the protein CTSTPAAEAFF.

This clonotype was seen many times. This chain links TRBV20-1 with TRBJ1-3, with D uncertain. The CDR3 sequence is 13 residues long. V was cut by 2 bases and J by 0 bases, with 5 bases left in between. Germline-derived CDR1 and CDR2 are DFQATT and SNEGSKA (reference sequence). This chain's CDR3 is CSARPNSGNTIYF. CDR3 coding DNA: TGCAGTGCTAGACCGAACTCTGGAAACACCATATATTTT.

The chain recombines TRBV12-3 or TRBV12-4 with TRBJ1-1; possible D gene TRBD1, 6 bases. The V and J ends lost 6 bases and 1 base respectively, with 15 bases between them. The CDR3 runs 15 residues. The CDR3 loop is CASSREGVQNTEAFF. CDR3 coding DNA: TGTGCCAGCAGCCGAGAGGGGGTCCAGAACACTGAAGCTTTCTTT.

The V gene is TRBV6-1, the J gene TRBJ2-7, with 11 bases matching TRBD2. J was trimmed by 5 bases and V by 5 bases; bases with no gene match: 11. The CDR3 covers 16 residues. CDR1 is MNHNS and CDR2 is SASEGT in the germline V gene. The CDR3 is CASSTPVAGGPNEQYF. In DNA, the CDR3 is TGTGCCAGCAGTACCCCCGTAGCGGGAGGGCCGAACGAGCAGTACTTC.

Only a few counts were recorded for this clonotype. The junction does not match germline at one end; this may be a read error. In DNA form, the CDR3 reads TGTGCCTGGAGTGTACCCACTAGCTCTGGATACACCATATATTTT. Protein product: CAWSVPTSSGYTIYF. V usage is TRBV30 and J usage is TRBJ1-3; D gene unclear. This CDR3 comprises 15 residues. Germline V gene lookup returns CDR1 GTSNPN and CDR2 SVGIG (reference sequence). Combining the CDR3 with reference TRBV30 and TRBJ1-3 gives the whole variable domain SQTIHQWPATLVQPVGSPLSLECTVEGTSNPNLYWYRQAAGRGLQLLFYSVGIGQISSEVPQNLSASRPQDRQFILSSKKLLLSDSGFYLCAWSVPTSSGYTIYFGEGSWLTVV.

This sequence joins TRBV7-4 and TRBJ2-7, with 7 bases matching TRBD2. Germline V gives CDR1 SGHVT, CDR2 SQSDAQ. The CDR3 runs to 15 residues. After removal of 2 bases from V and 2 bases from J, the junction contained 6 bases not matched to a gene. The CDR3 bases are TGTGCCAGCAGCTTACGCGGGAGCCGTCCCTACGAGCAGTACTTC. Translating gives CASSLRGSRPYEQYF. The full variable domain, completed using reference TRBV7-4 and TRBJ2-7, is GAGVSQSPRYKVAKRGRDVALRCDSISGHVTLYWYRQTLGQGSEVLTYSQSDAQRDKSGRPSGRFSAERPERSVSTLKIQRTEQGDSAVYLCASSLRGSRPYEQYFGPGTRLTVT.

The chain couples TRBV29-1 to TRBJ1-1; D is unresolved. The CDR3 is 13 residues long. CDR1 and CDR2 from the germline V gene are SQVTM and ANQGSEA. CDR3 region: CNAGRGPNTEAFF. CDR3 DNA sequence: TGCAACGCCGGCCGGGGTCCAAACACTGAAGCTTTCTTT. The full variable domain, with the rest looked up from reference TRBV29-1 and TRBJ1-1, is SAVISQKPSRDICQRGTSLTIQCQVDSQVTMMFWYRQQPGQSLTLIATANQGSEATYESGFVIDKFPISRPNLTFSTLTVSNMSPEDSSIYLCNAGRGPNTEAFFGQGTRLTVV.

The table lists this clonotype with many counts. This chain links TRBV28 with TRBJ1-5, with 7 bases lining up with TRBD1. Losses at the gene ends were 2 bases for V and 6 bases for J; bases not matched to a gene: 7. Germline CDR1 MDHEN, CDR2 SYDVKM. This CDR3 has 15 amino acids. In nucleotides, the CDR3 is TGTGCCAGCAGTTTAATAGGGGGCGAGGGTCAGCCCCAGCATTTT. Amino acid sequence: CASSLIGGEGQPQHF.